The 12 T cell receptor beta chains reported below all come from one sample, sequenced in a study of neurological immune-mediated disorders. Each CDR3 protein is one row after TCRdb ran MiXCR on the 5' RACE reads. This sample has 77,000 or so distinct CDR3 sequences, with about 9.7% found just once. The sequenced sample was PBMCs. These receptors all come from a man between 50 and 59 years old in good health.

This clonotype turned up a few times. The chain uses TRBV5-6 and TRBJ2-2; 8 bases fit TRBD1. This CDR3 has 14 residues. Trimming cost V 9 bases and J 3 bases; bases outside gene matches: 7. Per germline, CDR1 SGHDT and CDR2 YYEEEE. Here the CDR3 reads CANPGQEYTGELFF. The CDR3 DNA follows: TGTGCCAATCCGGGACAGGAGTACACCGGGGAGCTGTTTTTT.

This clonotype was seen ten or more times. This chain connects TRBV6-6 to TRBJ2-7; no reliable D call. Germline CDR1 reads MNHNY; CDR2 reads SVGAGI (reference sequence). CDR3 length: 15 amino acids. V was cut by 0 bases and J by 2 bases, with 11 bases left in between. The CDR3 sequence: CASSYSTESPYEQYF. DNA for the CDR3: TGTGCCAGCAGTTACTCGACGGAGAGCCCCTACGAGCAGTACTTC.

This clonotype was counted many times. The V call is TRBV7-9, the J call TRBJ1-1; 7 nucleotides align to TRBD1. There are 13 residues in the CDR3. Germline V lookup: CDR1 SEHNR, CDR2 FQNEAQ (reference sequence). V gave up 5 bases and J gave up 4 bases; unmatched junction bases: 4. In nucleotides, the CDR3 is TGTGCCAGCAGCCGACAGGGAGGCACTGAAGCTTTCTTT. The encoded protein is CASSRQGGTEAFF.

In this sample, this clonotype turned up many times. The CDR3 sequence is CASSPDRGRNYGYTF. CDR3 in DNA: TGTGCCAGCAGCCCCGACAGGGGGCGAAACTATGGCTACACCTTC. This chain connects TRBV7-2 to TRBJ1-2, with 10 positions matching TRBD1. The junction had 5 bases not matched to a gene; V was cut back by 5 bases and J by 2 bases. CDR3 length: 15 residues. Germline V gives CDR1 SGHTA, CDR2 FQGNSA.

This clonotype showed up many times. This rearrangement joins TRBV24-1 to TRBJ2-1; TRBD1 matches at 9 bases. Germline assignment: CDR1 KGHDR and CDR2 SFDVKD. V dropped 3 bases and J dropped 3; count of bases not matched to a gene: 5. There are 16 residues in the CDR3. The CDR3 DNA sequence: TGTGCCACCAGTGATCCGACAGGGGGAAACTACAATGAGCAGTTCTTC. Its translation is CATSDPTGGNYNEQFF.

This clonotype was observed many times. The chain combines TRBV20-1 with TRBJ1-1; no definite D call. Germline CDR1 and CDR2: DFQATT and SNEGSKA (reference sequence). V was pared by 6 bases and J by 2 bases, with 13 bases between. The CDR3 spans 13 residues. DNA for the CDR3: TGCAGTGCCGATTTACAGCAAAACACTGAAGCTTTCTTT. Its translation: CSADLQQNTEAFF.

This clonotype was counted at least ten times. The V gene is TRBV6-5, the J gene TRBJ1-4; D gene ambiguous. The length of the CDR3 is 14 residues. Germline V CDR1 and CDR2: MNHEY, SVGAGI. Trimming stripped 0 bases from V and 8 bases from J, with 10 bases between. The CDR3 protein is CASSYSGRVEKLFF. The CDR3 region has the DNA TGTGCCAGCAGTTACTCCGGGAGGGTAGAAAAACTGTTTTTT.

This clonotype was seen many times. V is TRBV4-2 and J is TRBJ2-3, with 7 bases fitting TRBD1. Per the germline V gene, CDR1 is LGHNA and CDR2 is YNFKEQ. The CDR3 runs to 16 residues. V lost 2 bases and J lost 0; bases outside the gene matches: 5. CDR3 sequence: CASSQPRDRSTDTQYF. The CDR3 bases are TGTGCCAGCAGCCAACCACGGGACAGAAGCACAGATACGCAGTATTTT.

This clonotype was counted many times. The genes are TRBV12-3 or TRBV12-4 and TRBJ2-7, with 7 bases identical to TRBD1. CDR3 length: 15 residues. The trim removed 3 bases at V and 1 base at J, leaving 6 bases unmatched. Written as DNA, the CDR3 is TGTGCCAGCAGTTTTTATACAGGGGTGTCCTACGAGCAGTACTTC. Its protein product is CASSFYTGVSYEQYF.

Ten or more counts support this clonotype. This chain uses TRBV19 with TRBJ2-1; 8 bases are a match to TRBD1. The V gene's germline CDR1 is LNHDA and CDR2 SQIVND (reference sequence). This CDR3 is 12 amino acids long. After removal of 9 bases from V and 6 bases from J, the junction contained 4 bases not matched to a gene. CDR3 region: CARCTGGNEQFF. In DNA, the CDR3 is TGTGCCAGGTGCACAGGGGGCAATGAGCAGTTCTTC. Full variable domain (outside the CDR3, taken from reference TRBV19 and TRBJ2-1): DGGITQSPKYLFRKEGQNVTLSCEQNLNHDAMYWYRQDPGQGLRLIYYSQIVNDFQKGDIAEGYSVSREKKESFPLTVTSAQKNPTAFYLCARCTGGNEQFFGPGTRLTVL.

This clonotype was observed many times. The rearrangement links TRBV12-3 or TRBV12-4 to TRBJ2-7; D not resolved. With 4 bases removed from V and 5 bases from J, the gap between germline ends came to 6 bases. The CDR3 runs 11 residues. CDR3 region: CASSYQDEQYF. For the CDR3, the DNA is TGTGCCAGCAGTTACCAGGACGAGCAGTACTTC.

This clonotype was observed at least ten times. The chain recombines TRBV12-3 or TRBV12-4 with TRBJ2-5, with D maybe TRBD1 (5 bases). There are 13 residues in the CDR3. Trimming removed 3 bases at V and 4 bases at J, with 9 bases between. CDR3 loop: CASSFTGRETQYF. The CDR3 DNA reads TGTGCCAGCAGTTTTACAGGAAGAGAGACCCAGTACTTC.